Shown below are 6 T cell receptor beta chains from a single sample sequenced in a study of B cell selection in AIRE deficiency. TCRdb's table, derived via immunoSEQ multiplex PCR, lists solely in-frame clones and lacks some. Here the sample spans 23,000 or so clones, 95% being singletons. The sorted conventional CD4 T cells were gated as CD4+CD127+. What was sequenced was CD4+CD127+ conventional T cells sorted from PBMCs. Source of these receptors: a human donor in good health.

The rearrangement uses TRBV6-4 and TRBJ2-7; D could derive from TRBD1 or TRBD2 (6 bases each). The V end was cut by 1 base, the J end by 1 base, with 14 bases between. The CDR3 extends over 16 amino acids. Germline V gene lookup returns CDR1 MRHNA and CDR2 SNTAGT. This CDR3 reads CASSDCGTLTSYEQYF. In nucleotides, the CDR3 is TGTGCCAGCAGTGACTGCGGGACACTTACTTCCTACGAGCAGTACTTC.

The CDR3 loop reads CASSPVGDSYGYTF. The CDR3 nucleotides read TGTGCCAGCAGTCCCGTGGGAGATTCCTATGGCTACACCTTC. The V call is TRBV27, the J call TRBJ1-2; D gene unclear. Germline CDR1 reads MNHEY; CDR2 reads SMNVEV (reference sequence). Trimming left V 5 bases short and J 4 bases short, with 14 bases between. The length of the CDR3 is 14 residues.

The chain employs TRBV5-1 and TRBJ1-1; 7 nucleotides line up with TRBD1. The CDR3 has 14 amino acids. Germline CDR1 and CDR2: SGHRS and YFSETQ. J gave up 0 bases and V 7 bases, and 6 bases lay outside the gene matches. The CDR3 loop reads CASGPGQMNTEAFF. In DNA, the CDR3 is TGCGCCAGCGGACCGGGACAGATGAACACTGAAGCTTTCTTT.

The CDR3 DNA follows: TGTGCCAGCAGTGAGACAGGGGGCTACACCTTC. This codes for CASSETGGYTF. The genes are TRBV25-1 and TRBJ1-2; 7 bases are shared with TRBD1. Trimming at V came to 3 bases and at J to 8 bases, leaving 0 bases not matched to a gene. CDR1 MGHDK and CDR2 SYGVNS come from the germline V gene. This CDR3 spans 11 amino acids.

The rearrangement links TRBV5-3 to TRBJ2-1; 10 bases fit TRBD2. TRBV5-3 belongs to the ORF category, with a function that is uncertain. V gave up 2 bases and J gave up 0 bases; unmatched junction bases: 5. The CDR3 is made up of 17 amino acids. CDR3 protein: CARSLSLAGGSYNEQFF. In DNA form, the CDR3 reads TGTGCCAGAAGCTTAAGCTTAGCGGGGGGCTCCTACAATGAGCAGTTCTTC.

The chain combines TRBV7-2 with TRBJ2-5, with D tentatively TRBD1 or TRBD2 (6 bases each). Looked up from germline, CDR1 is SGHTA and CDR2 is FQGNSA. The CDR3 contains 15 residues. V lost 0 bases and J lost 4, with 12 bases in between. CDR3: CASSLALGGGETQYF. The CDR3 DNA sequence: TGTGCCAGCAGCTTAGCGCTGGGGGGCGGAGAGACCCAGTACTTC. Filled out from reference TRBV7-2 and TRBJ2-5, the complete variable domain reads GAGVSQSPSNKVTEKGKDVELRCDPISGHTALYWYRQSLGQGLEFLIYFQGNSAPDKSGLPSDRFSAERTGGSVSTLTIQRTQQEDSAVYLCASSLALGGGETQYFGPGTRLLVL.